Each of the 3 T cell receptor beta chains below was sequenced from the same sample in a study of T cell responses to AZD1222 COVID-19 vaccine. Produced via immunoSEQ multiplex PCR; TCRdb's table is partial and in-frame only. The repertoire consists of 150,000 to 180,000 clones, with approximately 87% occurring once and the leading ten covering about 5%. Specimen: peripheral blood, collected on day 0 of MenACWY control vaccination. These receptors came from an adult in good health.

The chain joins TRBV3-1 (or the pseudogene TRBV3-2) to TRBJ1-2; a possible D gene is TRBD1 (5 bases). The CDR3 sequence is 16 residues long. The V gene lost 0 bases and the J gene lost 4 bases, with 15 bases spanning the gap. CDR1 and CDR2 from the germline V gene are LGHDT and YNNKEL (reference sequence). CDR3 bases: TGTGCCAGCAGCCAAGACCCGCAGGGCCGTACCTATGGCTACACCTTC. Protein sequence: CASSQDPQGRTYGYTF.

The chain uses TRBV3-1 (or the pseudogene TRBV3-2) and TRBJ1-1; a weak D match, TRBD1 (5 bases). Germline-derived CDR1 and CDR2 are LGHDT and YNNKEL (reference sequence). The length of the CDR3 is 13 residues. The V gene lost 4 bases and the J gene lost 3 bases, with 9 bases spanning the gap. The CDR3 is CASSRGGYTEAFF. CDR3 sequence (DNA): TGTGCCAGCAGCCGTGGGGGTTACACTGAAGCTTTCTTT.

This chain uses TRBV5-1 with TRBJ2-2; 8 bases are shared with TRBD2. V trimming: 0 bases; J trimming: 1 base; junction bases outside the gene matches: 5. CDR1 and CDR2 from the germline V gene are SGHRS and YFSETQ. The CDR3 runs to 17 residues. CDR3 nucleotide sequence: TGCGCCAGCAGCTTGGCAGCTAGCGGGTGGAACACCGGGGAGCTGTTTTTT. Amino acid sequence: CASSLAASGWNTGELFF.